This T cell receptor (beta chain) came from a study of T cells in Graves' hyperthyroidism and ophthalmopathy. Study results and caveats: Clonotypes that were expanded in thyroid above 0.001 mostly appeared in blood too.

On this clonotype itself: No antigen is known for it.

RNA transcripts yielded amplified TCR beta CDR3 regions. First-round RT-PCR with HTBI primers amplified the TCR CDR3 region. MiXCR, applied by TCRdb to the multiplex PCR reads, yields one record per CDR3 protein. This table holds about 500,000 distinct CDR3 sequences, over 15% found once. Germline trimming cut 2 bases from V and 2 bases from J; bases unmatched to any gene: 8. The CDR3 length is 15 residues. CDR1 SQVTM and CDR2 ANQGSEA come from the germline V gene. The source of this sequence is a woman in her late teens or twenties with Graves' ophthalmopathy. Input material: blood. The V call is TRBV29-1, the J call TRBJ2-7, with TRBD2 matching 8 bases. The CDR3 sequence is CSVESVAGSTYEQYF. The DNA for the CDR3 is TGCAGCGTTGAATCCGTAGCGGGGAGCACCTACGAGCAGTACTTC.